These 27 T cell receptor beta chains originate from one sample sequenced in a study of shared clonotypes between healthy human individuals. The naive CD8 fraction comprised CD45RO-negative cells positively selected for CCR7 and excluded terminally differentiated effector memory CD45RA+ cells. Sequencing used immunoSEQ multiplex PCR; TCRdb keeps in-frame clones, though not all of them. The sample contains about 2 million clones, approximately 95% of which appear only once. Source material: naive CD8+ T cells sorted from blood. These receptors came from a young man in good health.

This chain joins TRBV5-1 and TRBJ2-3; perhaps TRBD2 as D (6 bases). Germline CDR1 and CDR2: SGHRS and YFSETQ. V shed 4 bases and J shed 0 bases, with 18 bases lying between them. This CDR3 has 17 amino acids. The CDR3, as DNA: TGCGCCAGCAGCCCCGGTGCTAGCGAGCCTAGCACAGATACGCAGTATTTT. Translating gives CASSPGASEPSTDTQYF. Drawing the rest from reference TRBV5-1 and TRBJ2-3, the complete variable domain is KAGVTQTPRYLIKTRGQQVTLSCSPISGHRSVSWYQQTPGQGLQFLFEYFSETQRNKGNFPGRFSGRQFSNSRSEMNVSTLELGDSALYLCASSPGASEPSTDTQYFGPGTRLTVL.

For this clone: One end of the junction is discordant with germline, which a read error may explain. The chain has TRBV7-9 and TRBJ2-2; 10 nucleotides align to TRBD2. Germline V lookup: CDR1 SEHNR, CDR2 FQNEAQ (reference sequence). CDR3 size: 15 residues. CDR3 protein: CASSLTSGNAGELFF. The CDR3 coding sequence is TGTGCCAGCAGCTTAACTAGCGGGAACGCCGGGGAGCTGTTTTTT.

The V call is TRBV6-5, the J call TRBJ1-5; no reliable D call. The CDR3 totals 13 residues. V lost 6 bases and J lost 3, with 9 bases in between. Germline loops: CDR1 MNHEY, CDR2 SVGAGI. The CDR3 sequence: CASRSDDNQPQHF. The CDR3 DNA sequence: TGTGCCAGCAGGTCTGACGACAATCAGCCCCAGCATTTT.

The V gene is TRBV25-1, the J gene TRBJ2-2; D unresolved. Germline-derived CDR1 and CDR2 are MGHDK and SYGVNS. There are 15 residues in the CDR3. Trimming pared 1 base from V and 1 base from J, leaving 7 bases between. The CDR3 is CASSESHMNTGELFF. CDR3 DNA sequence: TGTGCCAGCAGTGAATCTCACATGAACACCGGGGAGCTGTTTTTT.

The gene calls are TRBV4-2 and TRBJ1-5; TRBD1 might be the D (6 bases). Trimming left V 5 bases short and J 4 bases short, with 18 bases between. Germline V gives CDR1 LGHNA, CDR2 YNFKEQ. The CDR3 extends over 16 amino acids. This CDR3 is CASSDEQGLGNQPQHF. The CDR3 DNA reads TGTGCCAGCAGCGATGAACAGGGTTTGGGTAATCAGCCCCAGCATTTT.

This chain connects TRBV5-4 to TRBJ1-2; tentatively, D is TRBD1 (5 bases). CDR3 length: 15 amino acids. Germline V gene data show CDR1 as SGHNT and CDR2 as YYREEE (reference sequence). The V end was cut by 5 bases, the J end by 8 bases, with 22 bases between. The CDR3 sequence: CASSYGEGSSGGYTF. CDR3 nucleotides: TGTGCCAGCAGTTATGGTGAGGGGTCGTCTGGGGGCTACACCTTC.

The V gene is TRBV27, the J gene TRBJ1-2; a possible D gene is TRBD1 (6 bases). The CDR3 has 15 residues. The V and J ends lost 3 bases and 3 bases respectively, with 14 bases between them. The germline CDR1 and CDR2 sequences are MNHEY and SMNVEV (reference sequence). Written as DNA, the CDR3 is TGTGCCAGCAGTTTCGCAGGGGCCGGGGACTATGGCTACACCTTC. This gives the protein CASSFAGAGDYGYTF.

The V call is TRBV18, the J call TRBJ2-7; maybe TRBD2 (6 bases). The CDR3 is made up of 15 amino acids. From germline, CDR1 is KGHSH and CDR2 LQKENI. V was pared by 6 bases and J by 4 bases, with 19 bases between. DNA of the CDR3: TGTGCCAGCTCCCCCCGGGCGGGGTCCCCATACGAGCAGTACTTC. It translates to CASSPRAGSPYEQYF.

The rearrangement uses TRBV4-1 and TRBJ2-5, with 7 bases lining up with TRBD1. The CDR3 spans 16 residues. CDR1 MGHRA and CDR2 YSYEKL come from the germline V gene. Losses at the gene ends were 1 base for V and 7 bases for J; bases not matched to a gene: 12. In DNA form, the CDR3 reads TGCGCCAGCAGCCAAGCTCAGGACAGGCCCTCGGGGACCCAGTACTTC. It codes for CASSQAQDRPSGTQYF.

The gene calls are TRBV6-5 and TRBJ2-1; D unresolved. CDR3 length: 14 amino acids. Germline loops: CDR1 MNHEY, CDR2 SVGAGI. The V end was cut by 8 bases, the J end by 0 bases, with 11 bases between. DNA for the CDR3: TGTGCCAGCGCCGACCTCGACTCCTACAATGAGCAGTTCTTC. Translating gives CASADLDSYNEQFF.

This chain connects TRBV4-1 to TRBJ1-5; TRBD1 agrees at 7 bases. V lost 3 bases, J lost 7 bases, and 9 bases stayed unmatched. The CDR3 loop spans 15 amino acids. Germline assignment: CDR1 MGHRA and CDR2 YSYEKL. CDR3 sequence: CASSQYTGDEQPQHF. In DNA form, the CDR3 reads TGCGCCAGCAGCCAGTATACAGGGGACGAACAGCCCCAGCATTTT.

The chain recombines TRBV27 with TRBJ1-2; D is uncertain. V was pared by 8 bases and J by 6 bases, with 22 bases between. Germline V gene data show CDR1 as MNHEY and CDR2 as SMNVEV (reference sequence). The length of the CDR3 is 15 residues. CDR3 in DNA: TGTGCCAGCTCGATCTTAGGCCGAACAGTTGATGGCTACACCTTC. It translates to CASSILGRTVDGYTF.

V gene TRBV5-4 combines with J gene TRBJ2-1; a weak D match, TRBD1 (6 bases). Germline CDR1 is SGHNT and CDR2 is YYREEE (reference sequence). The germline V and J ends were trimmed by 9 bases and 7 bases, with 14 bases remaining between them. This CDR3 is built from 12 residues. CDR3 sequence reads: CATRAGENEQFF. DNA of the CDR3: TGTGCCACCCGGGCAGGGGAGAATGAGCAGTTCTTC.

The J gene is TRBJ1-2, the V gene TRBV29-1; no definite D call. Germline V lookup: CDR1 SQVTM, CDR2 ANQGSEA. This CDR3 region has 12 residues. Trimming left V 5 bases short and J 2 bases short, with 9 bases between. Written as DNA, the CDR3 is TGCAGCGTTAACTCCAGGAACTATGGCTACACCTTC. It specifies CSVNSRNYGYTF.

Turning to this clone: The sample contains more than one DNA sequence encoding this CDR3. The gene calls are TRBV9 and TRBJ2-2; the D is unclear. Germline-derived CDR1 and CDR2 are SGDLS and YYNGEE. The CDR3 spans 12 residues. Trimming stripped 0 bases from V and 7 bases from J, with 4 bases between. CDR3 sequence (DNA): TGTGCCAGCAGCGTAGCTTTCGGGGAGCTGTTTTTT. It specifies CASSVAFGELFF.

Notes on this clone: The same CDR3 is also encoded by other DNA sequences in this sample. Written as DNA, the CDR3 is TGTGCCAGCAGTTTTGGGGGGAATCAAGAGACCCAGTACTTC. Translation gives CASSFGGNQETQYF. The rearrangement uses TRBV27 and TRBJ2-5, with D possibly TRBD2 on 6 matching bases. This CDR3 has 14 amino acids. V dropped 3 bases and J dropped 2 bases, with 10 bases sitting between them. Per the germline V gene, CDR1 is MNHEY and CDR2 is SMNVEV (reference sequence).

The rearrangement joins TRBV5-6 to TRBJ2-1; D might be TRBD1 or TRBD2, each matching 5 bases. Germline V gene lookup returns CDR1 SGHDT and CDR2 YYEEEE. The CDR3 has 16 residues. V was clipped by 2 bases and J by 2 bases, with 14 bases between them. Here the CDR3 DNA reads TGTGCCAGCAGCTTATTAGCGTCCAGGGCCTACAATGAGCAGTTCTTC. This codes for CASSLLASRAYNEQFF. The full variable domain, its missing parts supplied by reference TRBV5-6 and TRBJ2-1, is DAGVTQSPTHLIKTRGQQVTLRCSPKSGHDTVSWYQQALGQGPQFIFQYYEEEERQRGNFPDRFSGHQFPNYSSELNVNALLLGDSALYLCASSLLASRAYNEQFFGPGTRLTVL.

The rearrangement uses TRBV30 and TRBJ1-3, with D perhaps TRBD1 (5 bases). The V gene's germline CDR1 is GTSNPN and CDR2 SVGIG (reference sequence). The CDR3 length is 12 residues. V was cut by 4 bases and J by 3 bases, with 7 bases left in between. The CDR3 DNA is TGTGCCTGGACCCAGGGTGGAAACACCATATATTTT. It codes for CAWTQGGNTIYF. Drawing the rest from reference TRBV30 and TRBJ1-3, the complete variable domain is SQTIHQWPATLVQPVGSPLSLECTVEGTSNPNLYWYRQAAGRGLQLLFYSVGIGQISSEVPQNLSASRPQDRQFILSSKKLLLSDSGFYLCAWTQGGNTIYFGEGSWLTVV.

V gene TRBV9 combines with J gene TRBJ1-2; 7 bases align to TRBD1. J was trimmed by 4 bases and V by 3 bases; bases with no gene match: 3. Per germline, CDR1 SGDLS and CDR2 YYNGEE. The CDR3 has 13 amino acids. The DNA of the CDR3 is TGTGCCAGCAGCGATCAGGGGGTCTATGGCTACACCTTC. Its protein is CASSDQGVYGYTF.

CDR3 bases: TGTGCCAGCAGCCGGGGGGCGGACAGCTCCTACGAGCAGTACTTC. Its translation is CASSRGADSSYEQYF. The gene calls are TRBV7-2 and TRBJ2-7, with D tentatively TRBD2 (7 bases). CDR3 length equals 15 residues. Germline V lookup: CDR1 SGHTA, CDR2 FQGNSA. The V and J ends lost 5 bases and 0 bases respectively, with 14 bases between them.

CDR3 sequence reads: CASRDPGRGETQYF. For the CDR3, the DNA is TGTGCCAGCCGTGACCCAGGGAGAGGAGAGACCCAGTACTTC. The gene calls are TRBV28 and TRBJ2-5; tentatively, D is TRBD1 or TRBD2 (5 bases each). The CDR3 has 14 residues. Trimming shortened V by 8 bases and J by 4 bases, and 17 bases separated the two germline ends. Germline CDR1 reads MDHEN; CDR2 reads SYDVKM.

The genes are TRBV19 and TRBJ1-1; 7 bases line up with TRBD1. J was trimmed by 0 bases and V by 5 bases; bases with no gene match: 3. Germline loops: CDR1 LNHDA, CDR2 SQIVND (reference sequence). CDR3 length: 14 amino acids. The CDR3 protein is CASSAGQMNTEAFF. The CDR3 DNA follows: TGTGCCAGTAGTGCGGGACAGATGAACACTGAAGCTTTCTTT.

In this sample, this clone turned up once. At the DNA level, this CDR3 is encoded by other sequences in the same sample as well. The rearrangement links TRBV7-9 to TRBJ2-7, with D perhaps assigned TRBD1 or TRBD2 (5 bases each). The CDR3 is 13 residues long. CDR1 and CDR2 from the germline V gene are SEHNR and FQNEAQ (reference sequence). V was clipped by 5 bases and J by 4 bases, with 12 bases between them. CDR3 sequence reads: CASSPGAGYEQYF. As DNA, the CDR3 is TGTGCCAGCAGCCCCGGGGCTGGGTACGAGCAGTACTTC. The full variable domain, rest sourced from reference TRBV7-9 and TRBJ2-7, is DTGVSQNPRHKITKRGQNVTFRCDPISEHNRLYWYRQTLGQGPEFLTYFQNEAQLEKSRLLSDRFSAERPKGSFSTLEIQRTEQGDSAMYLCASSPGAGYEQYFGPGTRLTVT.

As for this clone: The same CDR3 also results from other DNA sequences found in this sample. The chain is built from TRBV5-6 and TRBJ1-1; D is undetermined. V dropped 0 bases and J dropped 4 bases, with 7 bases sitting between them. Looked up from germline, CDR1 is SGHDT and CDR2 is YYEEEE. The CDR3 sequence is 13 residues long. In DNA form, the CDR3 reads TGTGCCAGCAGCTTGGGAGGTCCCACTGAAGCTTTCTTT. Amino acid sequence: CASSLGGPTEAFF.

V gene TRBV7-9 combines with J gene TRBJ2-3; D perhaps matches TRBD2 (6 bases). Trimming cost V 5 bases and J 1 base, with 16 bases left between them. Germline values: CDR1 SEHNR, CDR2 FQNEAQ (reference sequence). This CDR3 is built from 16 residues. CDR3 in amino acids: CASSPIFQRGTDTQYF. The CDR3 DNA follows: TGTGCCAGCAGCCCCATATTCCAGCGGGGCACAGATACGCAGTATTTT. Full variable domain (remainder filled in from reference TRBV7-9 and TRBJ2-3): DTGVSQNPRHKITKRGQNVTFRCDPISEHNRLYWYRQTLGQGPEFLTYFQNEAQLEKSRLLSDRFSAERPKGSFSTLEIQRTEQGDSAMYLCASSPIFQRGTDTQYFGPGTRLTVL.

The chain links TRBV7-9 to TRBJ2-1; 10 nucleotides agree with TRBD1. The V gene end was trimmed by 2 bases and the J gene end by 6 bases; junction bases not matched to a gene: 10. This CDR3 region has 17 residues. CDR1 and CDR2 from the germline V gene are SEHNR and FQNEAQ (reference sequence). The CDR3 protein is CASSLSLRDRGINEQFF. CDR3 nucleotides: TGTGCCAGCAGCTTAAGTTTGCGGGACAGGGGTATCAATGAGCAGTTCTTC.

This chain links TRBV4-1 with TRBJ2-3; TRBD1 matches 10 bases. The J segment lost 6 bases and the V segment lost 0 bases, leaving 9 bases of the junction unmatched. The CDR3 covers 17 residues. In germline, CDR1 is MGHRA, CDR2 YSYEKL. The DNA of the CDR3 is TGCGCCAGCAGCCAAGACCCACGACAGGGGGCATGGGATACGCAGTATTTT. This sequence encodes CASSQDPRQGAWDTQYF.